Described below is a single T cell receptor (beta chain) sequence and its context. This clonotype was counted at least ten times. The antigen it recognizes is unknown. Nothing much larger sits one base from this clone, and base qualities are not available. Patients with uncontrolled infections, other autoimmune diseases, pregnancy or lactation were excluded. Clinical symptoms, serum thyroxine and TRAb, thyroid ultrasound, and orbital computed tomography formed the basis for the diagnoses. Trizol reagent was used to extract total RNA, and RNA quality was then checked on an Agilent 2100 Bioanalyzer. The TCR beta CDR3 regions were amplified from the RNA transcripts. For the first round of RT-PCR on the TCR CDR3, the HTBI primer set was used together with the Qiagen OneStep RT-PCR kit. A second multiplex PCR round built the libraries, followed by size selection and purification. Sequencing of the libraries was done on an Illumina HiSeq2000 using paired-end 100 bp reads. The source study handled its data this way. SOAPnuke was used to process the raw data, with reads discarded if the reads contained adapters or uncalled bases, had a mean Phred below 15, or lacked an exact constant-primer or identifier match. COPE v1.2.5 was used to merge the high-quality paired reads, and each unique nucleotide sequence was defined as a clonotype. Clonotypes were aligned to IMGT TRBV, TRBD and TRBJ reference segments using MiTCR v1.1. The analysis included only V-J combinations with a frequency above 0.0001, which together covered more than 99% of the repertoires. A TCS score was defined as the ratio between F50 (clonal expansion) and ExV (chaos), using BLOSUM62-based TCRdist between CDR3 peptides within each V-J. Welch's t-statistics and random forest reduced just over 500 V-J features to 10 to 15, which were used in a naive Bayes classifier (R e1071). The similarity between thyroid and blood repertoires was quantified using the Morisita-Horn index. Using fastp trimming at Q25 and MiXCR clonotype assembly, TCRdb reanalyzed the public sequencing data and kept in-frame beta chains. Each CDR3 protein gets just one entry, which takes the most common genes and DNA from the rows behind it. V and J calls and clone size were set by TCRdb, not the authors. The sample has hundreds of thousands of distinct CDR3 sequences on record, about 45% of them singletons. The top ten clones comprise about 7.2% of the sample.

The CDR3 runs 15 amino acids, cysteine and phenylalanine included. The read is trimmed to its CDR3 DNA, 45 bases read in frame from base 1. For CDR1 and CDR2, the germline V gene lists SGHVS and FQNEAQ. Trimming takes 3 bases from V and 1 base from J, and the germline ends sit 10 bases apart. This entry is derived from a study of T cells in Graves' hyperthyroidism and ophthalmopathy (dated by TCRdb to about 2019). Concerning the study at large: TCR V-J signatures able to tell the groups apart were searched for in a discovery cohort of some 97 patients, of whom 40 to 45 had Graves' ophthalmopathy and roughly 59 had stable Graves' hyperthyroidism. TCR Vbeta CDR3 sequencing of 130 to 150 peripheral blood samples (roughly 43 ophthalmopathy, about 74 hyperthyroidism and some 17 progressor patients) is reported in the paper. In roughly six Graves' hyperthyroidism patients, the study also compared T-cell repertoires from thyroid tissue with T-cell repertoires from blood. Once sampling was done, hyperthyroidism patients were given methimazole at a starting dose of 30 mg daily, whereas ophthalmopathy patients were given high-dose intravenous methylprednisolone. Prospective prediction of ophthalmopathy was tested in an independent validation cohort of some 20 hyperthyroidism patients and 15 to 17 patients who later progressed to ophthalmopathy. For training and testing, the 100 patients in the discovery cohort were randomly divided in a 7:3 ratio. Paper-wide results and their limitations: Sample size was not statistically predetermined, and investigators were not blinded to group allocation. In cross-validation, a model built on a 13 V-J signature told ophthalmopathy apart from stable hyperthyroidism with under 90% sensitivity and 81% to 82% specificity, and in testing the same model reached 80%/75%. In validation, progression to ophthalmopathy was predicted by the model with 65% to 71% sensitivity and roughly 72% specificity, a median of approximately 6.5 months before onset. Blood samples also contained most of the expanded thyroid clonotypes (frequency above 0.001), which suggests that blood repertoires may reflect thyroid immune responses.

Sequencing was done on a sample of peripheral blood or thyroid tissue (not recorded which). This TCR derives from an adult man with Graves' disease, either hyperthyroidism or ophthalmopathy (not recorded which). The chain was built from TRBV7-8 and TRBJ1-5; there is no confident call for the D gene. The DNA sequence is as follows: TGTGCCAGCAGCTTCGAGCGACTCAGCAATCAGCCCCAGCATTTT. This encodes CASSFERLSNQPQHF. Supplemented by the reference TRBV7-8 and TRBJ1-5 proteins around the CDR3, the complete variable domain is GAGVSQSPRYKVAKRGQDVALRCDPISGHVSLFWYQQALGQGPEFLTYFQNEAQLDKSGLPSDRFFAERPEGSVSTLKIQRTQQEDSAVYLCASSFERLSNQPQHFGDGTRLSIL.